This is a list of T cell receptor beta chains from one sample in a study of memory CD4+ T cells and cytomegalovirus serostatus. The assay was immunoSEQ multiplex PCR, and TCRdb's table has in-frame clones only and misses some. The sample contains 45,000 to 70,000 clones, less than 85% of which appear only once. Sequencing input: memory CD4+ T cells from blood. These receptors were collected from an adult in good health and CMV-seronegative. Some clones in this sample may be carry-over from other donors' samples. The CDR3 runs from the conserved cysteine through the conserved F or W. A D gene is named only where the DNA matches it firmly. The size field is filled for only some rows; it gives once, few, many or a size class.

j_call: TRBJ2-7; clone_size: .; v_call: TRBV7-3; d_call: .; cdr3_length: 15; cdr3_aa: CASSLRASEGYEQYF; cdr3_nt: TGTGCCAGCAGCTTAAGGGCTAGCGAGGGATACGAGCAGTACTTC
j_call: TRBJ1-3; clone_size: .; v_call: TRBV21-1; d_call: .; cdr3_length: 14; cdr3_aa: CASSPKRSEDTIYF; cdr3_nt: TGTGCCAGCAGTCCTAAGAGGTCCGAGGACACCATATATTTT
j_call: TRBJ1-2; clone_size: .; v_call: TRBV18; d_call: TRBD1; cdr3_length: 18; cdr3_aa: CASSRLPGQRTINYGYTF; cdr3_nt: TGTGCCAGCTCACGACTACCGGGACAGCGGACTATAAACTATGGCTACACCTTC
j_call: TRBJ1-1; clone_size: .; v_call: TRBV11-3; d_call: .; cdr3_length: 14; cdr3_aa: CASSRRGALTEAFF; cdr3_nt: TGTGCCAGCAGCCGGCGAGGGGCCCTCACTGAAGCTTTCTTT
j_call: TRBJ1-4; clone_size: .; v_call: TRBV6-5; d_call: .; cdr3_length: 14; cdr3_aa: CASRESWGGEKLFF; cdr3_nt: TGTGCCAGCAGGGAGAGTTGGGGGGGAGAAAAACTGTTTTTT
j_call: TRBJ2-5; clone_size: .; v_call: TRBV27; d_call: .; cdr3_length: 13; cdr3_aa: CASSLSGRETQYF; cdr3_nt: TGTGCCAGCAGTTTATCGGGACGGGAGACCCAGTACTTC
j_call: TRBJ2-2; clone_size: .; v_call: TRBV6-6; d_call: .; cdr3_length: 12; cdr3_aa: CASGTETGELFF; cdr3_nt: TGTGCCAGCGGGACGGAAACCGGGGAGCTGTTTTTT
j_call: TRBJ2-2; clone_size: .; v_call: TRBV9; d_call: TRBD1; cdr3_length: 15; cdr3_aa: CASSSTGQKTGELFF; cdr3_nt: TGTGCCAGCAGCTCGACAGGGCAAAAGACCGGGGAGCTGTTTTTT
j_call: TRBJ2-2; clone_size: .; v_call: TRBV4-3; d_call: .; cdr3_length: 16; cdr3_aa: CASSQEPGANTGELFF; cdr3_nt: TGCGCCAGCAGCCAAGAACCGGGGGCGAACACCGGGGAGCTGTTTTTT
j_call: TRBJ1-4; clone_size: .; v_call: TRBV7-9; d_call: .; cdr3_length: 14; cdr3_aa: CASSLDSNTEKLFF; cdr3_nt: TGTGCCAGCAGCTTAGACTCTAATACTGAAAAACTGTTTTTT
j_call: TRBJ2-3; clone_size: few; v_call: TRBV30; d_call: TRBD2; cdr3_length: 15; cdr3_aa: CAWSPGLEVTDTQYF; cdr3_nt: TGTGCCTGGAGTCCGGGACTAGAGGTCACAGATACGCAGTATTTT
j_call: TRBJ1-1; clone_size: .; v_call: TRBV27; d_call: .; cdr3_length: 14; cdr3_aa: CASSPGGLNTEAFF; cdr3_nt: TGTGCCAGCAGTCCTGGGGGACTGAACACTGAAGCTTTCTTT
j_call: TRBJ2-2; clone_size: .; v_call: TRBV9; d_call: TRBD1; cdr3_length: 15; cdr3_aa: CASSTTGSDTGELFF; cdr3_nt: TGTGCCAGCAGCACGACAGGGAGCGACACCGGGGAGCTGTTTTTT
j_call: TRBJ1-2; clone_size: .; v_call: TRBV5-4; d_call: .; cdr3_length: 13; cdr3_aa: CASSLGTLYGYTF; cdr3_nt: TGTGCCAGCAGCTTGGGGACCCTCTATGGCTACACCTTC
j_call: TRBJ1-1; clone_size: .; v_call: TRBV4-2; d_call: TRBD1; cdr3_length: 17; cdr3_aa: CASSPMGQGASNTEAFF; cdr3_nt: TGTGCCAGCAGCCCGATGGGACAGGGGGCGTCGAACACTGAAGCTTTCTTT
j_call: TRBJ1-4; clone_size: .; v_call: TRBV10-2; d_call: TRBD1; cdr3_length: 15; cdr3_aa: CASSVAGGRNEKLFF; cdr3_nt: TGCGCCAGCAGTGTGGCAGGGGGTAGGAATGAAAAACTGTTTTTT
j_call: TRBJ1-3; clone_size: .; v_call: TRBV2; d_call: .; cdr3_length: 16; cdr3_aa: CASSVQRTDSGNTIYF; cdr3_nt: TGTGCCAGCAGTGTTCAGAGGACAGACTCTGGAAACACCATATATTTT
j_call: TRBJ1-1; clone_size: .; v_call: TRBV5-1; d_call: .; cdr3_length: 14; cdr3_aa: CASSRGGMNTEAFF; cdr3_nt: TGCGCCAGCAGCCGGGGAGGGATGAACACTGAAGCTTTCTTT
j_call: TRBJ2-6; clone_size: .; v_call: TRBV27; d_call: TRBD1; cdr3_length: 18; cdr3_aa: CASPPGDRGYSGANVLTF; cdr3_nt: TGTGCCAGCCCCCCAGGGGACAGGGGCTACTCTGGGGCCAACGTCCTGACTTTC
j_call: TRBJ1-2; clone_size: .; v_call: TRBV5-1; d_call: TRBD1; cdr3_length: 18; cdr3_aa: CASSIQGQGVGTNYGYTF; cdr3_nt: TGCGCCAGCAGCATCCAGGGACAGGGTGTCGGGACCAACTATGGCTACACCTTC
j_call: TRBJ1-5; clone_size: .; v_call: TRBV28; d_call: .; cdr3_length: 13; cdr3_aa: CASRGGSNQPQHF; cdr3_nt: TGTGCCAGCAGGGGGGGGAGCAATCAGCCCCAGCATTTT
j_call: TRBJ1-1; clone_size: .; v_call: TRBV11-3; d_call: .; cdr3_length: 12; cdr3_aa: CASSHGQSEAFF; cdr3_nt: TGTGCCAGCAGCCATGGACAGTCTGAAGCTTTCTTT
j_call: TRBJ2-7; clone_size: .; v_call: TRBV2; d_call: TRBD2; cdr3_length: 18; cdr3_aa: CASRDPGQSTSGRGKQYF; cdr3_nt: TGTGCCAGCAGGGACCCGGGACAGTCGACTAGCGGGAGAGGGAAGCAGTACTTC